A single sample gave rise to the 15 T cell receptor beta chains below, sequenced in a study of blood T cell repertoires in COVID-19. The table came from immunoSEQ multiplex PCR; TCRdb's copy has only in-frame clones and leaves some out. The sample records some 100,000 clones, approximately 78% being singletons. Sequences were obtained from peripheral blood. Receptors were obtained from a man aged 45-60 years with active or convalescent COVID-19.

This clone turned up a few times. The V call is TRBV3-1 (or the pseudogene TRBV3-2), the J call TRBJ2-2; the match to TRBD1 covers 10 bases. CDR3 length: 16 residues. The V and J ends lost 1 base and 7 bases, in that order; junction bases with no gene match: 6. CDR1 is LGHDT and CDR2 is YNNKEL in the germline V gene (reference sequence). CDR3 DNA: TGTGCCAGCAGCCAAGGGGACAGGGGTAATAGCGGGGAGCTGTTTTTT. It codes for CASSQGDRGNSGELFF.

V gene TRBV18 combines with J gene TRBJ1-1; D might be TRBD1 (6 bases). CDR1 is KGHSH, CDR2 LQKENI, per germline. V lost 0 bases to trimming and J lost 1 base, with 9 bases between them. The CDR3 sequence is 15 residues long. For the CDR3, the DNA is TGTGCCAGCTCACCACCGGGGGGGGCGAACACTGAAGCTTTCTTT. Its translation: CASSPPGGANTEAFF. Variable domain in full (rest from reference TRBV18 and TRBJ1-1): NAGVMQNPRHLVRRRGQEARLRCSPMKGHSHVYWYRQLPEEGLKFMVYLQKENIIDESGMPKERFSAEFPKEGPSILRIQQVVRGDSAAYFCASSPPGGANTEAFFGQGTRLTVV.

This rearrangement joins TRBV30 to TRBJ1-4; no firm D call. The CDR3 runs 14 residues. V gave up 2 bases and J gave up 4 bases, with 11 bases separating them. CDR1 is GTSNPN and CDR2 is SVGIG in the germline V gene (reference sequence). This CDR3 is CAWSITPVNEKLFF. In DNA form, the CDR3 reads TGTGCCTGGAGTATAACACCCGTTAATGAAAAACTGTTTTTT. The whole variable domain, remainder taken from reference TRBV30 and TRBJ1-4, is SQTIHQWPATLVQPVGSPLSLECTVEGTSNPNLYWYRQAAGRGLQLLFYSVGIGQISSEVPQNLSASRPQDRQFILSSKKLLLSDSGFYLCAWSITPVNEKLFFGSGTQLSVL.

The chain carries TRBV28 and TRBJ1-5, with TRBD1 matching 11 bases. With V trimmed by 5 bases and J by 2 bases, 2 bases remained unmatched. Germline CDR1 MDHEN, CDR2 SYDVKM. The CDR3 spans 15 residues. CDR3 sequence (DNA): TGTGCCAGCAGTCGGACAGGGGGCGGCAATCAGCCCCAGCATTTT. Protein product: CASSRTGGGNQPQHF.

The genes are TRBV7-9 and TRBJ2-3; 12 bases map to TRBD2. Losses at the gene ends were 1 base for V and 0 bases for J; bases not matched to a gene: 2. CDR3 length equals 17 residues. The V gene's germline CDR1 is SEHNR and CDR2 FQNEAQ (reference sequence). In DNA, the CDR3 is TGTGCCAGCAGCTTAGGACTAGCGGGGGCAAGCACAGATACGCAGTATTTT. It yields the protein CASSLGLAGASTDTQYF.

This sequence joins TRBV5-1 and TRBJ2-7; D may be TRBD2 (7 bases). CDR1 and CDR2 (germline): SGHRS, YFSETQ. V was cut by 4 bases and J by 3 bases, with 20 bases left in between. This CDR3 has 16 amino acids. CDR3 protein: CASSPEGRGELYEQYF. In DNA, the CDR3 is TGCGCCAGCAGCCCTGAAGGGAGGGGGGAGCTCTACGAGCAGTACTTC. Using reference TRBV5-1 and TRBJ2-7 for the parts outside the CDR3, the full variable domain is KAGVTQTPRYLIKTRGQQVTLSCSPISGHRSVSWYQQTPGQGLQFLFEYFSETQRNKGNFPGRFSGRQFSNSRSEMNVSTLELGDSALYLCASSPEGRGELYEQYFGPGTRLTVT.

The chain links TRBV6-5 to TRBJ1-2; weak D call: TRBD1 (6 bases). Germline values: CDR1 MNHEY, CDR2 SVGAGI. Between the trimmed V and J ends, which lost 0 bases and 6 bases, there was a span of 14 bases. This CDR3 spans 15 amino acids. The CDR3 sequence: CASSYSRTVEHGYTF. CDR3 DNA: TGTGCCAGCAGTTACTCGAGGACAGTGGAACATGGCTACACCTTC.

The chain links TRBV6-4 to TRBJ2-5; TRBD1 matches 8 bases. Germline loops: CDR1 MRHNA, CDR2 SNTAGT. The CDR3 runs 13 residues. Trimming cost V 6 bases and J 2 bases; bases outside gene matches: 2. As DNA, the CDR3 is TGTGCCAGCAGCCGGACAGGGCAAGAGACCCAGTACTTC. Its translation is CASSRTGQETQYF.

As DNA, the CDR3 is TGTGCCAGCAGCACCGGGACTAGCGGAAGCACAGATACGCAGTATTTT. This encodes CASSTGTSGSTDTQYF. The genes are TRBV9 and TRBJ2-3; 11 positions match TRBD2. V shed 4 bases and J 0 bases; nucleotides not matched to a gene: 4. Per germline, CDR1 SGDLS and CDR2 YYNGEE. The CDR3 spans 16 residues.

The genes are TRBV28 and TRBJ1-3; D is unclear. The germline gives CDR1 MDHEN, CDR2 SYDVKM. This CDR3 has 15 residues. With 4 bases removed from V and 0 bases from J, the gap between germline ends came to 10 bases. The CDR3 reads CASSSEESSGNTIYF. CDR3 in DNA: TGTGCCAGCAGTTCCGAGGAAAGCTCTGGAAACACCATATATTTT.

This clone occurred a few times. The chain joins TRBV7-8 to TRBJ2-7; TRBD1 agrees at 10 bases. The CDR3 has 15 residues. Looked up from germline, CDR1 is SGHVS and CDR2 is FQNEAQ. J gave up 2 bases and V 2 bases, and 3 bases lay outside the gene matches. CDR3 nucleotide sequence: TGTGCCAGCAGCTTACCGGGACAGGGGACCTACGAGCAGTACTTC. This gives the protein CASSLPGQGTYEQYF.

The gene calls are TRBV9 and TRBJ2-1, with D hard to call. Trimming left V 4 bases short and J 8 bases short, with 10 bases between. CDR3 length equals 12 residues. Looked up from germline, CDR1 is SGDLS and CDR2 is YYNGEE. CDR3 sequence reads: CASSPRDDEQFF. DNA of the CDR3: TGTGCCAGCAGCCCAAGAGATGATGAGCAGTTCTTC.

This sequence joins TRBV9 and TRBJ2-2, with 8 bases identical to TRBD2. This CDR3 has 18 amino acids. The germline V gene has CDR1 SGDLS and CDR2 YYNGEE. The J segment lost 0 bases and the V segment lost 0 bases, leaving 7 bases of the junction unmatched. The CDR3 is CASSVALDSGANTGELFF. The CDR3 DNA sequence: TGTGCCAGCAGCGTAGCTCTCGATAGCGGGGCGAACACCGGGGAGCTGTTTTTT.

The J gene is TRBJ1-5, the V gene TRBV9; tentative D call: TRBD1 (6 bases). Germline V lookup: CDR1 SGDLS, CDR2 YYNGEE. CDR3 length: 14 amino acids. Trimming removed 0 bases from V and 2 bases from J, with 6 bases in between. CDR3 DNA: TGTGCCAGCAGCGTAGCAGGGGGCAATCAGCCCCAGCATTTT. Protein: CASSVAGGNQPQHF.

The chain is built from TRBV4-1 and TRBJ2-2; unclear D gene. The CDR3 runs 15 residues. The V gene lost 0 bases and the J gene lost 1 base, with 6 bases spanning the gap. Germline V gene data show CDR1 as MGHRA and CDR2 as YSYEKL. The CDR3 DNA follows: TGCGCCAGCAGCCAAGAGAGGCAGAACACCGGGGAGCTGTTTTTT. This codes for CASSQERQNTGELFF.